This T cell receptor beta chain was captured by sequencing in a study of cytomegalovirus exposure and HLA in healthy donors. PCR primers comprised 60 Vbeta and 13 Jbeta primers. Assay: immunoSEQ multiplex PCR; the TCRdb copy retains only in-frame clones and omits some. The data show about 190,000 clones, about 90% seen once. The V gene lost 3 bases and the J gene lost 0 bases, with 12 bases spanning the gap. Germline values: CDR1 SEHNR, CDR2 FQNEAQ (reference sequence). The CDR3 spans 17 residues. A note on this clone: The antigen remains unidentified.

Study-wide findings and caveats: For TCR beta chains, V- and J-gene trimming was later linked to a missense DCLRE1C variant.

The sequence came from a boy between 2 and 10 years old in good health and CMV-seronegative. The chain joins TRBV7-9 to TRBJ2-6, with D possibly being TRBD1 (7 bases). Source material: PBMCs. CDR3 in DNA: TGTGCCAGCAGCTTGGGGGGACAGAGCTCTGGGGCCAACGTCCTGACTTTC. It specifies CASSLGGQSSGANVLTF.